This T cell receptor (beta chain) is drawn from a study of cytomegalovirus exposure and HLA in healthy donors (dated by TCRdb to about 2017). The study in broad terms: An earlier analysis of approximately 640 of the donors reported approximately 270 Gb of sequence data and 117 million unique TCR beta sequences from 150 million to 200 million T cells. About 300 gigabases of sequencing data and around 87 million unique TCR sequences were included in an early release covering 550 to 650 HLA-typed donors. Among the approximately 430 genotyped donors, approximately 77% belonged to the genetic ancestry cluster associated with self-reported Caucasian donors. The aim of the study was to test whether cataloging public T cell receptors could identify signatures of past pathogen exposure. The study profiled the T cell repertoires of around 700 subjects by immunosequencing and related them to cytomegalovirus serostatus. Along with the 666-subject first cohort, a separate validation cohort of over 90 different subjects was used. To predict cytomegalovirus infection status, the study brought together high-throughput TCR immunosequencing, statistical association of individual TCRs with disease status, and machine learning. A later analysis re-analyzed previously published TCR beta repertoires from 666 donors and added high-resolution HLA genotyping to study TCR occurrence patterns. Rather than drawing on any new phenotypic data, the later analysis identified candidate immune exposures from TCR beta sequences and the way those sequences occurred across donors. An earlier analysis of around 580 of the donors used high-throughput TCR beta sequencing to judge whether each TCR beta V gene segment behaved as functional or pseudogenic. Donor age, sex, ethnicity and CMV serostatus were compiled together with the repertoire data. A later genetic analysis took genome-wide SNP genotypes for 398 of the 666 donors and used that subset as a discovery cohort. Every repertoire in the discovery cohort had been generated on one and the same sequencing platform. Class I and class II HLA loci were covered by the typing at four-digit resolution. The number of typed donors differed by locus: about 620-640 for A, B, C, DRB1 and DQB1; approximately 530 for DQA1; around 580 for DPA1; and roughly 490 for DPB1. A handful of DR-DQ haplotypes were treated as single units for association and clustering because of strong linkage in the cohort. Across approximately 400 genotyped donors of the cohort, an average of about 240,000 unique TCR beta nucleotide sequences per donor were sequenced, and approximately 17% of those sequences were non-productive.

Libraries were constructed by the immunoSEQ multiplex PCR assay. For the multiplex PCR, a mixture combining 60 forward primers for TCR Vbeta segments and 13 reverse primers for TCR Jbeta segments was used. The CDR3 region of rearranged TCR beta genes was amplified from genomic DNA with a multiplex PCR assay. On the Illumina HiSeq System, the amplified TCR beta libraries were sequenced as 87-base-pair reads. Concerning the study's data processing: A later analysis tallied around 80 million unique TCR beta chains across the 700 or so repertoires, and about 12 million of those chains were shared by two or more donors. To remove PCR and sequencing errors, raw reads were error-corrected and collapsed into unique sequences using a nearest-neighbor algorithm that merged closely related sequences. To assign V, D and J gene segments, CDR3 sequences were aligned to IMGT reference sequences. For a sequence to be retained, at least a six-nucleotide match to both a V gene segment and a J gene segment was required. A rearrangement was called productive if the CDR3 had no stop codons and remained in frame with V and J, and every other rearrangement was called non-productive. CDR3 was defined according to IMGT convention as the region running from the second conserved V-encoded cysteine to the conserved J-encoded phenylalanine. The earlier analysis of 587 of the donors excluded sequences that lacked an unambiguous match to a single V gene segment. An earlier analysis of 587 of the donors classified V segments as functional when productive rearrangements were above 56.7% and as segregating when the standard deviation between donors was above 5%. A statistical classification framework was built for diagnosing cytomegalovirus status from the catalog of TCR beta chain sequences. A later analysis assigned V and J genes by comparing TCR nucleotide sequences with IMGT/GENE-DB human TR gene sequences. Using the TCRdist pipeline, a later analysis assigned CDR3 sequences along with most-parsimonious VDJ recombination scenarios. In a later analysis, each TCR beta chain was defined by its CDR3 amino acid sequence together with its V-gene family, and reads without a unique V-gene family were excluded. To address suspected cross-contamination and a sequencing artifact, a later analysis removed 592 highly shared, low-generation-probability nucleotide sequences. In a later analysis, a clonal expansion index was calculated for each public chain from normalized within-repertoire ranks of inferred template counts. In a later analysis, generation probabilities were computed with a VDJ recombination model fitted to out-of-frame rearrangements, and the resulting probabilities were checked against IGoR. In a later analysis, hypergeometric tests were used to score TCR-TCR, TCR-HLA and TCR-CMV co-occurrence, with a repertoire-size bias correction applied to TCR pairs. A later analysis estimated false discovery rates by permuting HLA or CMV assignments 20 times. In a later analysis, co-occurring TCRs were grouped using DBSCAN, and TCRdist sequence similarity was added for clustering within HLA-allele-positive subsets. Co-occurrence clustering excluded repertoires with fewer than 30,000 or more than 120,000 public chains, plus five with anomalous nucleotide sharing. Entries here come from immuneACCESS through TCRdb and include only in-frame sequences with V and J called. Some clones fail to appear in such tables; in the studies checked, an unresolved V gene covers under half of the shortfall, and the cause of the remainder is unknown. Clonal size and the V and J genes are those of that table, whereas D and trimming came from the DNA. The sample table lists 65,000 to 85,000 clones, about 9.4% of them with a count of one. The leading ten clones occupy around 24% of the sample.

Beyond this particular receptor, the publication reports: The presence/absence analyses assumed that sequencing depth was roughly uniform across donors, and that assumption may not be true. It was suggested by the authors that the approach could potentially be generalized to other disease states and immunological phenotypes. A total of 150 to 200 TCR beta chains were listed by the study as associated with cytomegalovirus. A later genetic analysis reported fewer N-insertions in productive TCRs among donors in an Asian-associated ancestry cluster than the roughly 620-donor mean. CMV serostatus was the only immune exposure information available for the cohort. In vitro tests confirmed that a few of the cytomegalovirus-associated TCR beta chains recognize cytomegalovirus antigens. According to a later analysis, TCR association rates differed among HLA loci, with DRB1 alleles showing the most associated TCRs and HLA-C alleles showing the fewest. Over 15 rarely observed V segments, including chromosome 9 orphons, were excluded from the earlier analysis of a few hundred of the donors because counts were too low. Because some donors lacked HLA typing at each locus, the association tests relied only on the typed subset. In a later genetic analysis, a missense DCLRE1C variant was associated with V-gene and J-gene trimming of TCR beta chains, and the association was replicated in an independent cohort. Broadly in line with IMGT annotations, most TCR beta V segments showed up in productive rearrangements about 90% or about 30% of the time in an earlier analysis of around 600 of the donors. In a later analysis, several top co-occurrence clusters were reported to appear linked to parvovirus B19, influenza, CMV and Epstein-Barr virus. Because the 87-base-pair reads could not distinguish some IMGT-functional V segments, including TRBV6-2 and TRBV6-3, those segments were excluded. A later analysis associated approximately 17,000 TCR beta sequences with specific HLA alleles at a false discovery rate of 0.05. A further reported finding was that TCR beta sequences accurately predicted the HLA-A and HLA-B alleles for most subjects in the first cohort. In both the original and validation cohorts, the classifier was reported to diagnose cytomegalovirus status with high specificity and sensitivity. Most TCR sequences were seen in very few donors, while some public TCRs were found in many individuals. A later analysis found that most CMV-associated TCR beta chains appeared HLA-restricted, with HLA associations seemingly driven largely by CMV exposure. When HLA alleles, especially DR and DQ, strongly co-occurred, TCR associations were difficult to assign to individual alleles. Compared with equally common non-associated chains, HLA-associated TCR beta chains in a later analysis were more clonally expanded and had lower generation probabilities. Linkage disequilibrium might explain the correlated functional status among segregating V segments, but an unknown experimental factor could not be ruled out. The sequencing pipeline was judged likely to have produced a cluster of highly shared sequence variants as a technical artifact. In this cohort, only TCR beta chains were sequenced, and detectable features were limited by the absence of alpha or paired-chain data.

Concerning this clone: Its antigen target is currently unknown. No much larger clone exists at a distance of one base, and base qualities are not known.

In total, approximately 610 healthy bone marrow donors made up the cohort. Cohort members were all nominally healthy when sampled, although unrecorded immune exposures were likely present. The donor tested CMV seropositive and was one of the 289 seropositive cohort members. A peripheral blood sample was provided by each donor, and peripheral blood mononuclear cells were used for TCR beta sequencing. Genomic DNA extraction from the blood cell samples was performed with the Qiagen DNeasy Blood Extraction Kit. The CDR3 sequence holds 13 residues, the cysteine and phenylalanine included. Left in the record is the CDR3 DNA by itself, 39 bases read in frame from the first base. The germline V gene specifies SGHRS as CDR1 and YFSETQ as CDR2. V sheds 6 bases and J sheds 2 bases, leaving 11 bases between their ends.

This receptor chain uses TRBV5-1 and TRBJ1-2; TRBD1 is a possible D gene, resting on 5 matching bases. The sequence derives from a man in his 60s in good health and CMV-seropositive. What was sequenced was PBMCs. This receptor has the CDR3 CASTLGGNYGYTF. The bases read TGCGCCAGCACCCTGGGGGGGAACTATGGCTACACCTTC.